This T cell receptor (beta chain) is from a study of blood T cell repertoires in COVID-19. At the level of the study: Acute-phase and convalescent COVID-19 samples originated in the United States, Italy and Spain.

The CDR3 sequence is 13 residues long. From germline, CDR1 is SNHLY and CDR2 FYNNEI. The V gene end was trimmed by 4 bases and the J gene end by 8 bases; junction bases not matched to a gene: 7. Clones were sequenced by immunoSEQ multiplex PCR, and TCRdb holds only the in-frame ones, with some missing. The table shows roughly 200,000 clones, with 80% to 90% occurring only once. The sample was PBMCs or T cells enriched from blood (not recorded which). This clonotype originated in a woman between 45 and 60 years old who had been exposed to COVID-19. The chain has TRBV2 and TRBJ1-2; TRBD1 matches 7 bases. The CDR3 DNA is TGTGCCAGCAGTGCGGCAGGGGGAGGAGGCTACACCTTC. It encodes CASSAAGGGGYTF.